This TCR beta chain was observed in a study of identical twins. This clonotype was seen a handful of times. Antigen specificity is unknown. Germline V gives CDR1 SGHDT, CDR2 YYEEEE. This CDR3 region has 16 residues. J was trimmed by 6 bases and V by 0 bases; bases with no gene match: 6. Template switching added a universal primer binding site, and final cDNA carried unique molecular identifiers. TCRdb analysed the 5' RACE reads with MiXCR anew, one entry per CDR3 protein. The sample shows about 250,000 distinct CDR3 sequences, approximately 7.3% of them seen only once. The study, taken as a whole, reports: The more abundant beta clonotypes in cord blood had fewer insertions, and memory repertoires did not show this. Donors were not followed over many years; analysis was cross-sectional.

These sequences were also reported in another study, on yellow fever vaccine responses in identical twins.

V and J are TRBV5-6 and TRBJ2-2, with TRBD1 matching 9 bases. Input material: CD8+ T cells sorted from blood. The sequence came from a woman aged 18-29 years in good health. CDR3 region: CASSLGDRDFAGELFF. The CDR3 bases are TGTGCCAGCAGCTTGGGGGACAGGGATTTCGCCGGGGAGCTGTTTTTT.